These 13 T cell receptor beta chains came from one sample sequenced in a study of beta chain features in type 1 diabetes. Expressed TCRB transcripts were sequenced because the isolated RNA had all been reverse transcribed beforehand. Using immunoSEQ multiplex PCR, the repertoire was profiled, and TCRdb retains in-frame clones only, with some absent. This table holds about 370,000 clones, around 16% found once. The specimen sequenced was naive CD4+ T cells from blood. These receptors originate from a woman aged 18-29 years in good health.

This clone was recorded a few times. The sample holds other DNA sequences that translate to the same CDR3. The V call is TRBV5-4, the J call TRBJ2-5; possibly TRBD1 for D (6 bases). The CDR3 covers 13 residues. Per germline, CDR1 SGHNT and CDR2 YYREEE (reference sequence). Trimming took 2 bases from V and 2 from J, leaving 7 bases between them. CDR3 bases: TGTGCCAGCAGCTTAGGACAGCAAGAGACCCAGTACTTC. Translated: CASSLGQQETQYF.

This chain's CDR3 is CSVTGDRSSYEQYF. The CDR3 coding sequence is TGCAGCGTTACAGGGGACAGGAGCTCCTACGAGCAGTACTTC. The rearrangement links TRBV29-1 to TRBJ2-7, with 8 bases fitting TRBD1. The junction had 6 bases not matched to a gene; V was cut back by 5 bases and J by 0 bases. The CDR3 consists of 14 residues. From germline, CDR1 is SQVTM and CDR2 ANQGSEA.

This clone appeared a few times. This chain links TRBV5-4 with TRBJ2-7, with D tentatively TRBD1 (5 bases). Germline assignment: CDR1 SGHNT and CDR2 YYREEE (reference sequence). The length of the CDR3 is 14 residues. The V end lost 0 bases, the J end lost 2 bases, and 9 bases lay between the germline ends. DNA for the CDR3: TGTGCCAGCAGCTTGGAGGCAGGGCCCTACGAGCAGTACTTC. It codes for CASSLEAGPYEQYF.

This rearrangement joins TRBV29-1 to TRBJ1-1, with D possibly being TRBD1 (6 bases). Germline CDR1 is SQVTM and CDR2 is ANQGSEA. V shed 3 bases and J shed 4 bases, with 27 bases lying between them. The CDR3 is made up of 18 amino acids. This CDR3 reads CSVDLKGLQGKRITEAFF. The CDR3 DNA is TGCAGCGTTGATCTTAAGGGGTTGCAGGGGAAGAGGATCACTGAAGCTTTCTTT.

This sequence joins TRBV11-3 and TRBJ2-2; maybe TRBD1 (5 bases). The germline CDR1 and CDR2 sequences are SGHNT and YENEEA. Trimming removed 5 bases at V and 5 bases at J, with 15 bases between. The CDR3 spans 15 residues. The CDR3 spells CASSPIQGTTGELFF. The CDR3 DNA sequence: TGTGCCAGCAGCCCTATCCAGGGTACGACCGGGGAGCTGTTTTTT.

CDR3 nucleotide sequence: TGCGCCAGCAGCTTGGGATCGGCGGCGAGTGAGGAGACCCAGTACTTC. Its translation is CASSLGSAASEETQYF. The V and J genes are TRBV5-1 and TRBJ2-5; no firm D call. The V end lost 0 bases, the J end lost 5 bases, and 17 bases lay between the germline ends. Germline lookup yields CDR1 SGHRS and CDR2 YFSETQ. CDR3 size: 16 residues.

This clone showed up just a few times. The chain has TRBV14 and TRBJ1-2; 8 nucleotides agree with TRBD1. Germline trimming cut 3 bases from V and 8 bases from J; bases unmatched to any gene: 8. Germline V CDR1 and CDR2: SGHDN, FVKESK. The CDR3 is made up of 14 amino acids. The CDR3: CASSHRDRLSGYTF. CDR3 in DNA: TGTGCCAGCAGCCACCGGGACAGGTTGTCCGGCTACACCTTC.

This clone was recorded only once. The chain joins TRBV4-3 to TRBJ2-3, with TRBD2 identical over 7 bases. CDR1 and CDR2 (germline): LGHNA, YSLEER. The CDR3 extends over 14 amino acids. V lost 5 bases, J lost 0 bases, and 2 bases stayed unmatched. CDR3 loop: CASSISGSTDTQYF. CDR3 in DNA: TGCGCCAGCAGCATTAGCGGGAGCACAGATACGCAGTATTTT.

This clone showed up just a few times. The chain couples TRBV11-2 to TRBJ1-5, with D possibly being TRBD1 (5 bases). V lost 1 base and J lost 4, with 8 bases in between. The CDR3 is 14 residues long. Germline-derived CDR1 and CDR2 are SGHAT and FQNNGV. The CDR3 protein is CASSLGGGNQPQHF. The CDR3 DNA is TGTGCCAGCAGCTTAGGGGGGGGGAATCAGCCCCAGCATTTT.

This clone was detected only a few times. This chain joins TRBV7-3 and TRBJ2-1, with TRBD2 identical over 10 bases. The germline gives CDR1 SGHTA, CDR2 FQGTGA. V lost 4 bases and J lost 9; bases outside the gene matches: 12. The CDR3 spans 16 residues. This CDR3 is CASSSRPSGRTGEQFF. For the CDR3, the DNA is TGTGCCAGCAGCTCCCGACCTAGCGGGAGAACGGGTGAGCAGTTCTTC.

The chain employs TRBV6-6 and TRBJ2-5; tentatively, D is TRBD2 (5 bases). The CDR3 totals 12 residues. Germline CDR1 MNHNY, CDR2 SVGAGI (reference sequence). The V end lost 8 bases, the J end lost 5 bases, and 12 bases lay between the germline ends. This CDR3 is CASRKEVETQYF. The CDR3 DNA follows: TGTGCCAGCCGAAAGGAGGTGGAGACCCAGTACTTC.

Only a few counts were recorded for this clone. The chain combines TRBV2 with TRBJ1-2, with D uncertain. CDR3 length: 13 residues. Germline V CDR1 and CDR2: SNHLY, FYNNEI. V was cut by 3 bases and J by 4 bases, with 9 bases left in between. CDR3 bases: TGTGCCAGCAGTGAGGCGAGGGCCTATGGCTACACCTTC. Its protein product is CASSEARAYGYTF.

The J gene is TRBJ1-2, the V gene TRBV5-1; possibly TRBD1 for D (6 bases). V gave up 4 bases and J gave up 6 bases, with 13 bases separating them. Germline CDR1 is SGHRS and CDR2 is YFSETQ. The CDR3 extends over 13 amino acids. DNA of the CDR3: TGCGCCAGCAGCATAGGACAGCCGCATGGCTACACCTTC. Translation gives CASSIGQPHGYTF.